This TCR beta chain was found in a study of cytomegalovirus exposure and HLA in healthy donors (dated by TCRdb to between 2016 and 2019). Background on the whole study: An earlier analysis of some 600 of the donors reported 250 to 350 Gb of sequence data and 117 million unique TCR beta sequences obtained from roughly 180 million T cells. Among 300 to 500 genotyped donors of the cohort, an average of approximately 220,000 unique TCR beta nucleotide sequences was sequenced per donor, of which roughly 17% were non-productive. A separate validation cohort of over 95 different subjects was used in addition to the approximately 610-subject first cohort. The study combined high-throughput TCR immunosequencing, statistical association of individual TCRs with disease status, and machine learning to predict cytomegalovirus infection status. Donor age, sex, ethnicity and CMV serostatus were compiled together with the repertoire data. A later genetic analysis took genome-wide SNP genotypes for about 55% of the roughly 670 donors and used that subset as a discovery cohort. An earlier analysis of around 640 of the donors used high-throughput TCR beta sequencing to judge whether each TCR beta V gene segment behaved as functional or pseudogenic. A later analysis re-examined previously published TCR beta repertoires from roughly 650 donors and added high-resolution HLA genotyping to investigate patterns of TCR occurrence. Class I and class II HLA loci were covered by the typing at four-digit resolution. Among the roughly 390 genotyped donors, 81% belonged to the genetic ancestry cluster associated with self-reported Caucasian donors. The study used immunosequencing to profile the T cell repertoires of hundreds of subjects and linked those repertoires to cytomegalovirus serostatus. Every repertoire in the discovery cohort had been generated on one and the same sequencing platform. Typing coverage differed by locus: A, B, C, DRB1 and DQB1 were typed in about 620-640 donors, DQA1 in 500 to 550, DPA1 in some 610, and DPB1 in around 490. The aim of the study was to test whether cataloging public T cell receptors could identify signatures of past pathogen exposure. Rather than using new phenotypic data, the later analysis identified candidate immune exposures from TCR beta sequences and from how often those sequences occurred across donors. Roughly 290 gigabases of sequencing data and approximately 91 million unique TCR sequences made up an early release that covered nearly 650 HLA-typed donors. Roughly five DR-DQ haplotypes were handled as single units for association and clustering, since linkage in the cohort was strong. Study-level results and caveats: Sequencing depth was assumed to be roughly uniform across donors in the presence/absence analyses, though that assumption may not hold. A total of fewer than 200 TCR beta chains were listed by the study as associated with cytomegalovirus. Because HLA typing was unavailable for some donors at each locus, only the typed subset was used in association tests. Linkage disequilibrium might explain the correlated functional status among segregating V segments, but an unknown experimental factor could not be ruled out. According to a later analysis, most CMV-associated TCR beta chains appeared to be HLA-restricted, and the HLA associations seemed to be driven largely by CMV exposure. Across donors, most TCR sequences were observed very rarely, whereas some public TCRs were present in many individuals. A later analysis found that HLA-associated TCR beta chains were more clonally expanded and had lower generation probabilities than equally common non-associated chains. Because counts were too low, more than 15 rarely observed V segments, including chromosome 9 orphons, were left out of the earlier analysis of roughly 600 of the donors. A few of the identified cytomegalovirus-associated TCR beta chains were confirmed in vitro to be specific for cytomegalovirus antigens. The sequencing pipeline was judged likely to have produced a cluster of highly shared sequence variants as a technical artifact. In a later analysis, TCR association rates were found to vary across HLA loci, with the most associated TCRs seen for DRB1 alleles and the fewest for HLA-C alleles. Specific HLA alleles were associated with 16,951 TCR beta sequences at a false discovery rate of 0.05 in a later analysis. When HLA alleles, especially DR and DQ, strongly co-occurred, attributing TCR associations to individual alleles was difficult. In this cohort, only TCR beta chains were sequenced, and detectable features were limited by the absence of alpha or paired-chain data. According to a later analysis, parvovirus B19, influenza, CMV and Epstein-Barr virus appeared linked to several top co-occurrence clusters. The authors suggested that the approach could potentially be generalized to other disease states and immunological phenotypes. In both the original and validation cohorts, the classifier was reported to diagnose cytomegalovirus status with high specificity and sensitivity. A further reported finding was that TCR beta sequences accurately predicted the HLA-A and HLA-B alleles for most subjects in the first cohort. A later genetic analysis reported fewer N-insertions in productive TCRs among donors in an Asian-associated ancestry cluster than the approximately 700-donor mean. For the cohort, immune exposure information was limited to CMV serostatus. An association between a missense DCLRE1C variant and V-gene and J-gene trimming of TCR beta chains was found in a later genetic analysis and replicated in an independent cohort. Broadly in line with IMGT annotations, most TCR beta V segments showed up in productive rearrangements about 90% or about 30% of the time in an earlier analysis of approximately 640 of the donors.

Libraries were built with the immunoSEQ multiplex PCR assay. For the multiplex PCR, a mixture combining 60 forward primers for TCR Vbeta segments and 13 reverse primers for TCR Jbeta segments was used. A multiplex PCR assay on genomic DNA amplified the CDR3 region of rearranged TCR beta genes. Amplified TCR beta libraries were sequenced as 87-base-pair reads on the Illumina HiSeq System. The study's processing was this. Across the 670 or so repertoires, a later analysis counted some 80 million unique TCR beta chains, roughly 11 million of which were shared by at least two donors. To remove PCR and sequencing errors, raw reads were error-corrected and collapsed into unique sequences using a nearest-neighbor algorithm that merged closely related sequences. To assign V, D and J gene segments, CDR3 sequences were aligned to IMGT reference sequences. For a sequence to be retained, a match of at least six nucleotides to both a V gene segment and a J gene segment was required. Rearrangements were classified as productive when the CDR3 lacked stop codons and remained in frame with V and J, and all other rearrangements were classified as non-productive. CDR3 was defined by IMGT convention, running from the second conserved V-encoded cysteine to the conserved J-encoded phenylalanine. The earlier analysis of 500 to 750 of the donors excluded any sequence lacking an unambiguous match to a single V gene segment. In an earlier analysis of approximately 590 of the donors, a V segment was called functional when productive rearrangements were above 56.7%, and segregating when the standard deviation between donors exceeded 5%. A statistical classification framework was developed to diagnose cytomegalovirus status using the catalog of TCR beta chain sequences. In a later analysis, TCR nucleotide sequences were compared against IMGT/GENE-DB human TR gene sequences so that V and J genes could be assigned. In a later analysis, CDR3 sequences and most-parsimonious VDJ recombination scenarios were assigned using the TCRdist pipeline. A later analysis defined each TCR beta chain by its CDR3 amino acid sequence plus V-gene family, and excluded reads lacking a unique V-gene family. To address suspected cross-contamination and a sequencing artifact, a later analysis removed around 600 highly shared, low-generation-probability nucleotide sequences. In a later analysis, a clonal expansion index for each public chain was calculated from normalized within-repertoire ranks of inferred template counts. In a later analysis, generation probabilities were computed using a VDJ recombination model fitted to out-of-frame rearrangements, and the results were checked against IGoR. Hypergeometric tests were used in a later analysis to score TCR-TCR, TCR-HLA and TCR-CMV co-occurrence, with a repertoire-size bias correction applied to the TCR pairs. False discovery rates were estimated in a later analysis by permuting HLA or CMV assignments 20 times. In a later analysis, co-occurring TCRs were grouped using DBSCAN, and TCRdist sequence similarity was added for clustering within HLA-allele-positive subsets. Repertoires with fewer than 30,000 or more than 120,000 public chains were left out of co-occurrence clustering, as were about 5 repertoires with anomalous nucleotide sharing. Entries here come from immuneACCESS through TCRdb and include only in-frame sequences with V and J called. Some clones fail to appear in such tables; in the studies checked, an unresolved V gene covers under half of the shortfall, and the cause of the remainder is unknown. V, J and clone size reflect that table, while D and trimming were determined from the DNA. The sample profile shows roughly 60,000 clones; approximately 75% of them were found once. Approximately 3.4% of the sample goes to the ten largest clones.

With regard to this clone: Its target antigen remains unknown. The sample holds no much larger clone one base away, and base qualities are not on file.

The cohort was made up of under 800 healthy bone marrow donors. At the time of sampling, all cohort members were nominally healthy, though unrecorded immune exposures were likely present. The donor tested CMV seropositive, placing the donor among the 250 to 350 seropositive members of the cohort. A peripheral blood sample was provided by each donor, and peripheral blood mononuclear cells were used for TCR beta sequencing. Genomic DNA was extracted from the blood cell samples with the Qiagen DNeasy Blood Extraction Kit. Sequencing was performed on PBMCs. This clonotype originated in a middle-aged woman in good health and CMV-seropositive.

The DNA sequence is TGTGCCAGCAGTTTCCGTCGGGGACTAGCGTCTCATTCAATAGACGGGGAGCTGTTTTTT. It translates to CASSFRRGLASHSIDGELFF. The sequence is built from TRBV6-4 and TRBJ2-2; 10 junctional bases match TRBD2. The germline V gene supplies CDR1 MRHNA and CDR2 SNTAGT. From the cysteine through the phenylalanine, the CDR3 covers 20 amino acids. The kept DNA is CDR3 alone, 60 bases in frame from the first base. V trim: 5 bases; J trim: 7 bases; unmatched bases: 22.